This T cell receptor (beta chain) stems from a study of blood T cell repertoires in COVID-19 (dated by TCRdb to about 2020). Notes on the research overall: Samples covering the acute and convalescent phases of COVID-19 were provided by collaborators in the United States, Italy and Spain. The prospective study material was composed of cDNA or gDNA derived from T cells, B-cell-depleted T cells, or PBMCs. Deeply sampled blood TCRbeta repertoires from subjects exposed to, actively infected with, or recovered from COVID-19 were included in the dataset. The repertoires were released in a freely available public database meant as a resource for research on the immune response to SARS-CoV-2. Samples came from the ongoing ImmuneRACE study (first 160 participants) plus 1,254 subjects from 6 global collaborators. Nearly every sample came with metadata listing a de-identified subject ID, COVID-19 status, age in years and sex. Where available, HLA class I and class II types were taken from metadata supplied by the sample provider and were not determined by assay-based typing. The paper as a whole reports these results and caveats: How much clinical and demographic metadata was included differed by source and by participant, and the metadata was provided uncurated.

About this clone itself: This receptor's antigen is unknown. No quality values exist for individual bases; no much larger clone is one base distant.

The immunoSEQ Assay, a bias-controlled multiplex PCR, was used to amplify TCRbeta CDR3 regions from genomic DNA. The study's processing was this. Within the assay, amplification of reference gene primers was used to estimate how many nucleated cells each sample contained. To quantify the absolute abundance of each unique TCRbeta CDR3 rearrangement, sequence reads were collapsed and filtered. For each sample, productive Simpson clonality was calculated as the square root of Simpson's diversity index over productive rearrangements. TCRdb retrieved this table from immuneACCESS and kept in-frame rearrangements only. Not all clones are present; in checked studies, unresolved V genes account for under half, and no reason is known for the remainder. V, J and clone size reflect that table, while D and trimming were determined from the DNA. Within this sample are approximately 25,000 clones, with about 72% of them counted one time only. 43% of the sample is taken by the ten largest.

CDR1 and CDR2 are read off the germline V gene as SGHTA and FQGNSA. V is pruned by 4 bases and J by 3 bases, leaving 4 bases of the junction without a gene match. The CDR3 numbers 15 residues from cysteine through phenylalanine. The read is trimmed to its CDR3 DNA, 45 bases read in frame from base 1. Whole blood was collected in K2EDTA tubes by collaborating institutions according to the institutions' own protocols. For TCRbeta analysis, collaborators shipped samples as frozen whole blood, isolated PBMCs, or DNA extracted from either of those sample types. The rearrangement joined TRBV7-2 to TRBJ1-5; 9 of the junction bases match TRBD1. Sequenced sample: peripheral blood. This sequence originates from a woman over 75 with acute or convalescent COVID-19. The nucleotide sequence reads as follows: TGTGCCAGCAGCTGGGGGACAGGGCCCAATCAGCCCCAGCATTTT. Its protein reads: CASSWGTGPNQPQHF. Outside the CDR3, residues come from the reference TRBV7-2 and TRBJ1-5 proteins, so the full variable domain is: GAGVSQSPSNKVTEKGKDVELRCDPISGHTALYWYRQSLGQGLEFLIYFQGNSAPDKSGLPSDRFSAERTGGSVSTLTIQRTQQEDSAVYLCASSWGTGPNQPQHFGDGTRLSIL.